The following is a T cell receptor (beta chain) sequence with its context. Its antigen specificity is not known. Base qualities are not provided; no much larger clone lies one nucleotide away. Donors were healthy HIV-negative adults with no recently reported acute infections or vaccinations. Every donor was a Caucasian adult residing in Nashville, Tennessee, USA. CD4+ T cells were enriched by magnetic negative selection; naive cells were then positively selected on CD45RA, and the negative fraction formed the memory subset. After blood collection by leukapheresis, PBMCs were isolated using Ficoll-Histopaque density gradient centrifugation and then cryopreserved in the vapor phase of liquid nitrogen. Analytical flow cytometry was used to check the purity and quantity of every magnetically sorted T cell population. Genomic DNA was isolated from every sorted fraction and measured by UV absorbance on a Nanodrop 2000c.

Including cysteine and phenylalanine, the CDR3 has 15 amino acids. Only the CDR3 part of the read is kept: 45 bases, read in frame from the first base. At the junction V is shortened by 7 bases and J by 0 bases; bases outside the gene matches: 8. CDR1 and CDR2 are drawn from the germline V gene: MNHNS, SASEGT. Using the deep immunoSEQ assay, TCR CDR3 regions were amplified from genomic DNA by multiplex PCR. Extracted genomic DNA from each cell subset was spread evenly across all wells of several immunoSEQ 96-well plates, with each plate serving as a replicate. For sorted subsets, each replicate PCR was loaded with roughly 200 ng genomic DNA, equivalent to 25,000 to 35,000 T cell genomes. Purified libraries were quantified with a Qubit 3.0 fluorometer, sized on a Bioanalyzer 2100, and re-quantified with the KAPA Library Quantification kit. Every immunoSEQ 96-well plate was sequenced on a separate single-read 150-cycle Illumina NextSeq 550 flow cell. For the original study's pipeline: Because the immunoSEQ output included only junctional sequences and no quality scores, the filtering could not be the same as the filtering used for full-length reads. Sequences were annotated with PyIR, a Python wrapper for IgBLAST v1.9, using IMGT germline references to assign V/J genes and CDR3. Reads were removed for weak V/J assignments (E-value above 1e-6), missing CDR3, stop codons, out-of-frame junctions, or ambiguous translated residues. V3J clonotypes were defined by identical inferred V gene, J gene, and CDR3 amino acid sequence. Percentage overlap between repertoires was calculated by dividing the number of shared unique clonotypes by the size of the smaller repertoire. Repertoire richness was assessed with RTK rarefaction, the Chao1 estimator, and Recon v2.1 estimates of unobserved clonotypes. For all TCRbeta clonotypes obtained by the gDNA method from several donors, generation probabilities were computed with OLGA. In TCRdb, the immuneACCESS table is reduced to in-frame sequences with V and J assigned. These tables do not hold every clone; where another copy was compared, an unresolved V gene accounts for under half, and the others remain unexplained. V, J and clone size were drawn from that table, and D and trimming were deduced from the DNA. The sample table holds some 500,000 clones, of which around 96% were seen once. Together, the top ten hold nearly 0.065% of the sample.

The data derive from a study of shared clonotypes between healthy human individuals (dated by TCRdb to about 2020). About the full investigation: A few men and two women, aged 18 to 49 years, made up the cohort. Per donor, three plates each were used for CD4 naive and CD4 memory, two for CD8 naive, and one for CD8 memory. To estimate repertoire size and how much clonotype sharing occurs between individuals, the study deeply sequenced the blood TCR repertoires of five or six healthy adults. Libraries were prepared and TCR repertoires were sequenced by different laboratories using diverse techniques, in order to increase sequencing depth and limit assay-specific biases. Between about 0.8 and 9.5 billion PBMCs per donor were obtained by leukapheresis. Study-wide conclusions, independent of this receptor: Clonotypes shared by all four sorted-subset donors showed higher generation probabilities than non-shared clonotypes. Naive subsets generally had larger estimated clonotype richness than memory subsets did. The small number of donors limited the genetic and exposure-history diversity represented. Pairwise subsampling led to the expectation that sequencing depth would affect the degree of clonotype sharing among donors. Sampling was restricted to blood, and TCR repertoires in tissue are likely to differ from TCR repertoires in blood. Even with the large sequencing depth, rarefaction of the sorted-subset datasets indicated that sequencing was incomplete. Across a handful of donors, around 5% of naive CD4, 3.5% of naive CD8, under 2.5% of memory CD4, and roughly 0.4% of memory CD8 clonotypes were shared.

The sample was naive CD4+ T cells sorted from blood. Per the publication, the cell subset or site label means: CD45RA+ positively selected. The TCR comes from a woman under 40 in good health. The receptor chain draws on TRBV6-1 and TRBJ2-7; TRBD1 agrees with 8 junctional bases. The nucleotide sequence is TGTGCCAGCACAGGCCGGGACAGGACCTCCTACGAGCAGTACTTC. It codes for CASTGRDRTSYEQYF.